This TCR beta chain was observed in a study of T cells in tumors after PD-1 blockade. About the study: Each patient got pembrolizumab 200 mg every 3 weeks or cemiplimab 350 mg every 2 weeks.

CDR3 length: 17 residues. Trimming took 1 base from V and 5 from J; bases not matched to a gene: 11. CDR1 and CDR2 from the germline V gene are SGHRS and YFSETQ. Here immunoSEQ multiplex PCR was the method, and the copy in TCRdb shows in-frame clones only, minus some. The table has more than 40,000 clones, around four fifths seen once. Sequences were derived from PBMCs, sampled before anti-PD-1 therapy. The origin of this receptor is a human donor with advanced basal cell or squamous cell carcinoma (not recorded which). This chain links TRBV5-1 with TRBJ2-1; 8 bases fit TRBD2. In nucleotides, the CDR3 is TGCGCCAGCAGCTTGCTCGGGAGGGCCACCCTAAACAATGAGCAGTTCTTC. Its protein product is CASSLLGRATLNNEQFF.